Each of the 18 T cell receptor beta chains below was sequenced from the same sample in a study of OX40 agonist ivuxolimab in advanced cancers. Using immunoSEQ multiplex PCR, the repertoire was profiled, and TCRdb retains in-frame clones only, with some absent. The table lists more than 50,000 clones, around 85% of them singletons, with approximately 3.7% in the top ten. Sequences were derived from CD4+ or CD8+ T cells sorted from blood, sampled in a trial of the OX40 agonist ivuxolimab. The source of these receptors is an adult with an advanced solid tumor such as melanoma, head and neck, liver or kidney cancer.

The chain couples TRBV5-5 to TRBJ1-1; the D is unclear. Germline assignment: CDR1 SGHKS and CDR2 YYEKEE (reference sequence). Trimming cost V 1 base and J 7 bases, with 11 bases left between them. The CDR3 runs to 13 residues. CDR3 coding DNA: TGTGCCAGCAGCTTGATAGAATGGAGTGAAGCTTTCTTT. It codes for CASSLIEWSEAFF.

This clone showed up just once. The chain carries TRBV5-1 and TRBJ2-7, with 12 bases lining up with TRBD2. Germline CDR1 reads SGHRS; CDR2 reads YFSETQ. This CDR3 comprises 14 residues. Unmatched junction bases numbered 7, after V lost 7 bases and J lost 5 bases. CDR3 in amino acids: CASLLTSGSHEQYF. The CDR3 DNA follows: TGCGCCAGCTTGCTGACTAGCGGGAGTCACGAGCAGTACTTC. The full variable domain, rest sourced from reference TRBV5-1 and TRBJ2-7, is KAGVTQTPRYLIKTRGQQVTLSCSPISGHRSVSWYQQTPGQGLQFLFEYFSETQRNKGNFPGRFSGRQFSNSRSEMNVSTLELGDSALYLCASLLTSGSHEQYFGPGTRLTVT.

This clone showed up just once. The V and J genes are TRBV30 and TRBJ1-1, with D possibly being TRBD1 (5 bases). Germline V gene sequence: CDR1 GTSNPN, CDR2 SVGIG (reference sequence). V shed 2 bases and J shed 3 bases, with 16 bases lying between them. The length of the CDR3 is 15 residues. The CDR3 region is CAWSTHQGTDTEAFF. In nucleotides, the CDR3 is TGTGCCTGGAGTACACATCAGGGAACCGACACTGAAGCTTTCTTT.

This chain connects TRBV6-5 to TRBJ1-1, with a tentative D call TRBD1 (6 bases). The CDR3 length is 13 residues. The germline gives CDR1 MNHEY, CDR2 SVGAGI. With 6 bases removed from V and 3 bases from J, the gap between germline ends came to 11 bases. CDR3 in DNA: TGTGCCAGCAGCCTTGCAGGGGACACTGAAGCTTTCTTT. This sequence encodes CASSLAGDTEAFF.

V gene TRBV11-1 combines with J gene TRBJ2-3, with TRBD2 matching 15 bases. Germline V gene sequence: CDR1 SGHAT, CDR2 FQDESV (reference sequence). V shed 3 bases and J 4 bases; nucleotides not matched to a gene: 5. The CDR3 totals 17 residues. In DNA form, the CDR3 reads TGTGCCAGCAGCTTGGGGACTAGCGGGGGGCATCCAGATACGCAGTATTTT. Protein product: CASSLGTSGGHPDTQYF. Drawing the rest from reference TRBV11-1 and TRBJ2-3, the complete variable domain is EAEVAQSPRYKITEKSQAVAFWCDPISGHATLYWYRQILGQGPELLVQFQDESVVDDSQLPKDRFSAERLKGVDSTLKIQPAELGDSAMYLCASSLGTSGGHPDTQYFGPGTRLTVL.

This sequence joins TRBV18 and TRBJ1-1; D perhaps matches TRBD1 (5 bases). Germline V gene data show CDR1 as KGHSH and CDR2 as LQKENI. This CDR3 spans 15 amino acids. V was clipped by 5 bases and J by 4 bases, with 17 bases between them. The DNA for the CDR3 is TGTGCCAGCTCAGTAGCAGGGCGTCTGGGCACTGAAGCTTTCTTT. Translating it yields CASSVAGRLGTEAFF. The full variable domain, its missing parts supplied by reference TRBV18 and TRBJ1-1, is NAGVMQNPRHLVRRRGQEARLRCSPMKGHSHVYWYRQLPEEGLKFMVYLQKENIIDESGMPKERFSAEFPKEGPSILRIQQVVRGDSAAYFCASSVAGRLGTEAFFGQGTRLTVV.

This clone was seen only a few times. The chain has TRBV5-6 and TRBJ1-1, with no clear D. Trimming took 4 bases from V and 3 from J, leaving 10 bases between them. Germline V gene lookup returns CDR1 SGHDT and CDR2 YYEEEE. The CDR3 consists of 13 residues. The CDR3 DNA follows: TGTGCCAGCAGCCGGGAGGTGGACACTGAAGCTTTCTTT. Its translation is CASSREVDTEAFF.

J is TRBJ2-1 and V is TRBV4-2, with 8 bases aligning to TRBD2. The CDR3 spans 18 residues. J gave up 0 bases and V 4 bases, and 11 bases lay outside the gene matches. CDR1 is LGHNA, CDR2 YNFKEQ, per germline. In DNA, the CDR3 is TGTGCCAGCAGCCGGAGGACTAGAAGCGGGAGCTCCTACAATGAGCAGTTCTTC. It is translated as CASSRRTRSGSSYNEQFF.

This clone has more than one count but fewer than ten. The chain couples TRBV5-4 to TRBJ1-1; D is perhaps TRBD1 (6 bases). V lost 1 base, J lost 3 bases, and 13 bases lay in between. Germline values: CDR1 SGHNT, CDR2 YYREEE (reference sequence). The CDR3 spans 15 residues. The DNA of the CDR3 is TGTGCCAGCAGCTTGTTTACAGGGAAATACACTGAAGCTTTCTTT. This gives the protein CASSLFTGKYTEAFF. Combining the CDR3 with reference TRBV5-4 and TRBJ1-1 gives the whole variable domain ETGVTQSPTHLIKTRGQQVTLRCSSQSGHNTVSWYQQALGQGPQFIFQYYREEENGRGNFPPRFSGLQFPNYSSELNVNALELDDSALYLCASSLFTGKYTEAFFGQGTRLTVV.

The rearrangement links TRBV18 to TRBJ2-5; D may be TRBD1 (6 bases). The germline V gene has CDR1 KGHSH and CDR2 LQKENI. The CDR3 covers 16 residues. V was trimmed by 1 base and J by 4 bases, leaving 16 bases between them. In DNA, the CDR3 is TGTGCCAGCTCACCACTTTCAGGGGCATTGGCAGAGACCCAGTACTTC. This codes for CASSPLSGALAETQYF.

CDR3 nucleotides: TGTGCCAGCAGCTCACAGGGGGCGACTAACGAGCAGTACTTC. This gives the protein CASSSQGATNEQYF. V is TRBV11-3 and J is TRBJ2-7; TRBD1 agrees at 9 bases. The germline V gene encodes CDR1 SGHNT and CDR2 YENEEA. The CDR3 spans 14 residues. V was pared by 4 bases and J by 5 bases, with 6 bases of the junction left unmatched.

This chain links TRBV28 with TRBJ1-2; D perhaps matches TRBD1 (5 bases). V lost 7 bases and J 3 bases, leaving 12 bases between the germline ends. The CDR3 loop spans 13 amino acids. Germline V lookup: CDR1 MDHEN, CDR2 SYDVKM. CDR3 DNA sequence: TGTGCCAGCAATAAGGCGGGGGACTATGGCTACACCTTC. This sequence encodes CASNKAGDYGYTF.

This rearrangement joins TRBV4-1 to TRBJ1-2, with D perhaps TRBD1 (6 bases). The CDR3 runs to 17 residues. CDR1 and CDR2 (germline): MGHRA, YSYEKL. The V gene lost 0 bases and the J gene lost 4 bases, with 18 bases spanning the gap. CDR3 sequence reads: CASSQDITRGASYGYTF. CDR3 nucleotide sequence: TGCGCCAGCAGCCAAGATATTACGCGGGGGGCCAGCTATGGCTACACCTTC.

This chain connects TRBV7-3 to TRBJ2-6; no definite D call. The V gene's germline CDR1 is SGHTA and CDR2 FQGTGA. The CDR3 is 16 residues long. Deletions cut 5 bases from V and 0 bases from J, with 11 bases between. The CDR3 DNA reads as TGTGCCAGCAGCGCACCGATTAGCTCTGGGGCCAACGTCCTGACTTTC. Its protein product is CASSAPISSGANVLTF.

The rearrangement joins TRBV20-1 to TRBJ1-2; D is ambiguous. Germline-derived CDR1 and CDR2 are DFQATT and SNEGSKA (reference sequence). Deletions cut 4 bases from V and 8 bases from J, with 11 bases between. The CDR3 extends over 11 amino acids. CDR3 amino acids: CSANIGPGYTF. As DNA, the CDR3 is TGCAGTGCTAATATAGGCCCAGGCTACACCTTC.

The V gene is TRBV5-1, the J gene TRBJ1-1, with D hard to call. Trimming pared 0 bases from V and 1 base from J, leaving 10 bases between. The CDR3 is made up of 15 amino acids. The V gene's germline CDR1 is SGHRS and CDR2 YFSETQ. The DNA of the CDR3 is TGCGCCAGCAGCTTGGCCGAACACAGGAACACTGAAGCTTTCTTT. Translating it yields CASSLAEHRNTEAFF.

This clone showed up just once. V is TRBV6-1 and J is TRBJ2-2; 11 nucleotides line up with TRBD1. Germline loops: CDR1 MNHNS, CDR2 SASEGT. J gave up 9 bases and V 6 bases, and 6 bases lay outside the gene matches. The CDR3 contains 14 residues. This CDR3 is CASSGTGGPRELFF. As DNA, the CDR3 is TGTGCCAGCAGCGGGACAGGGGGTCCCCGGGAGCTGTTTTTT.

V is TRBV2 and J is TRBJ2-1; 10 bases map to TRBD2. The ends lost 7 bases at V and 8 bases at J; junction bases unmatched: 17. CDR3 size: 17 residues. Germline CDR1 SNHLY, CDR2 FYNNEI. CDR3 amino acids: CASTRPQREGYKDEQFF. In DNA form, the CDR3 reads TGTGCCAGCACCCGACCCCAGCGGGAGGGTTATAAGGATGAGCAGTTCTTC.